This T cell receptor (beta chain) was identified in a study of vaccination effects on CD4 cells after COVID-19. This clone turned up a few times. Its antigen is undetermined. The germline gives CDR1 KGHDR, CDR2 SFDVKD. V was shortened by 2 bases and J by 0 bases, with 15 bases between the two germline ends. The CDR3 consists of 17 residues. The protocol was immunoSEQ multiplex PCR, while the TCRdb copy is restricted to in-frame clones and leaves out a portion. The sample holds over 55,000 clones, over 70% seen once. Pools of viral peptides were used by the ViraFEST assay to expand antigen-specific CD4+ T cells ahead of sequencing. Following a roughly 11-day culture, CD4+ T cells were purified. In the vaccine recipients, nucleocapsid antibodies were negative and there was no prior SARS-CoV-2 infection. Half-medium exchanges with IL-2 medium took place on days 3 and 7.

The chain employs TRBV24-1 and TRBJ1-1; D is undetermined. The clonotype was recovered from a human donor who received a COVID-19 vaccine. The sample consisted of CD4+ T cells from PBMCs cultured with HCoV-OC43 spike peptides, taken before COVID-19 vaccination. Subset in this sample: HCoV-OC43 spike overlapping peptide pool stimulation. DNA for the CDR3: TGTGCCACCAGTGATTCCCGGGTCGGCGGAATGAACACTGAAGCTTTCTTT. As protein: CATSDSRVGGMNTEAFF.